The rows below give T cell receptor beta chains drawn from one sample of a study of blood T cell repertoires in COVID-19. The protocol was immunoSEQ multiplex PCR, while the TCRdb copy is restricted to in-frame clones and leaves out a portion. The sample holds about 170,000 clones, approximately 82% seen once. Sequenced input: PBMCs or T cells enriched from blood (not recorded which). The source of these receptors is a woman in her 50s in a cohort exposed to, infected with or recovered from COVID-19 (not recorded which). Each CDR3 is given without its conserved first and last residue. Fields, in order: CDR3 length, clone size, V gene, D gene, J gene, CDR3 protein. A D gene is named only where the DNA matches it firmly. Clone sizes are given selectively: once, few, many, or a class where the clone is expanded.

13	NA	TRBV28	TRBD1	TRBJ1-2	ASSRTGQENYGYT
12	NA	TRBV28	NA	TRBJ1-1	ASSPGNRNTEAF
10	NA	TRBV28	NA	TRBJ1-4	ASSLLREKLF
10	NA	TRBV9	NA	TRBJ2-5	ASSRGLETQY
13	NA	TRBV28	TRBD1	TRBJ2-7	ASSLGTGTSYEQY
14	NA	TRBV21-1	NA	TRBJ2-3	ASSKGLHSNTDTQY
12	NA	TRBV11-2	TRBD2	TRBJ2-2	ASSPGLMAGELF
13	NA	TRBV7-2	NA	TRBJ1-5	ASRKWGAENQPQH
10	once	TRBV7-9	NA	TRBJ2-2	ASSSDSSWLF
13	NA	TRBV7-2	TRBD2	TRBJ2-3	ATKRTSGDTDTQY
12	NA	TRBV6-5	TRBD1	TRBJ1-2	ASSRQDREYGYT
15	NA	TRBV7-8	TRBD2	TRBJ2-7	ASSLDLDGLANYEQY
15	NA	TRBV19	NA	TRBJ1-1	ASSAPAGGALDTEAF
11	NA	TRBV6-6	TRBD1	TRBJ1-6	ASSWTGGSPLH
13	NA	TRBV30	TRBD1	TRBJ1-4	AWSYQGQENEKLF
11	NA	TRBV5-4	NA	TRBJ2-7	ASSLSATYEQY
10	NA	TRBV6-5	TRBD1	TRBJ1-1	ASRRGQSEAF
11	NA	TRBV5-1	TRBD1	TRBJ2-7	ASSLRDRATKY
11	NA	TRBV7-3	NA	TRBJ1-1	ASSLWAQVEAF
12	NA	TRBV29-1	TRBD1	TRBJ2-3	SVGGTGGKSGLY
14	NA	TRBV9	NA	TRBJ1-4	ASSGRTTARGEKLF
13	NA	TRBV2	TRBD2	TRBJ2-1	ASSPTGLAGTEQF
17	NA	TRBV29-1	TRBD1	TRBJ1-2	SVTGREGTGQGKNYGYT
12	NA	TRBV28	NA	TRBJ1-5	ASSLSGGNQPQH
12	once	TRBV28	TRBD2	TRBJ2-1	ASSSGTRSHEQF
13	NA	TRBV9	NA	TRBJ1-2	ASSAPMGSRGGYT
13	NA	TRBV28	TRBD1	TRBJ1-3	ASISSGQGGNTIY
11	NA	TRBV7-2	TRBD1	TRBJ2-3	ASSGQGSDTQY
17	NA	TRBV7-9	TRBD2	TRBJ2-1	ASSLVGLAGVASYNEQF
13	NA	TRBV18	TRBD1	TRBJ2-5	ASSPWTGGEETQY
11	NA	TRBV30	NA	TRBJ1-4	AWGAGPDEKLF
14	NA	TRBV27	TRBD2	TRBJ2-3	ASSLRGAGEADTQY
12	NA	TRBV6-5	TRBD1	TRBJ2-7	ASSYRGGANEQY
14	NA	TRBV4-3	NA	TRBJ1-4	ASSQDLINRDEKLF
13	once	TRBV28	NA	TRBJ1-6	AISRETGYNSPLH
14	NA	TRBV14	NA	TRBJ2-2	ASSQGYEHNTGELF
13	NA	TRBV7-8	TRBD1	TRBJ2-7	ASSLAGGASYEQY
13	NA	TRBV18	TRBD2	TRBJ2-5	ASHKGLAGSETQY
12	once	TRBV28	TRBD2	TRBJ2-7	ASSFAGGRYEQY
16	NA	TRBV7-9	TRBD1	TRBJ1-1	ASSFYRGLSLMNTEAF